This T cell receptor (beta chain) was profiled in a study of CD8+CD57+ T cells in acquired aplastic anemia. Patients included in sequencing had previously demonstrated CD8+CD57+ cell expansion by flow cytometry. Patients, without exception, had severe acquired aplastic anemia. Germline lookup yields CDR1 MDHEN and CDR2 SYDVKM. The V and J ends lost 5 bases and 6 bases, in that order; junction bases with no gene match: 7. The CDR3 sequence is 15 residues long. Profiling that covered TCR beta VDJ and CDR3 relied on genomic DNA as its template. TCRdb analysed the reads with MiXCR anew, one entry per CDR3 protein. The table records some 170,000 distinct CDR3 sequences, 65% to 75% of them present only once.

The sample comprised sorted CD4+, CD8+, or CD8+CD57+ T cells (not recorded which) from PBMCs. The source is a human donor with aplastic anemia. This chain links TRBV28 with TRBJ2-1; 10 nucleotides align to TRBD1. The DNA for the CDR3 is TGTGCCAGCAGTCGACAGGGGGCGTACATCAATGAGCAGTTCTTC. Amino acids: CASSRQGAYINEQFF.